The 32 T cell receptor beta chains given below trace back to one sample, sequenced in a study of beta chain features in type 1 diabetes. Of the isolated RNA, all was reverse transcribed, and so the sequenced material was expressed TCRB transcripts. Only in-frame clones appear in the TCRdb table, and some are missing; sequencing was by immunoSEQ multiplex PCR. Of a few hundred thousand clones listed, more than 9.5% are singletons. Sequencing was done on a sample of naive CD4+ T cells from blood. The receptor source for this set is a woman in her twenties or thirties in good health.

Only a few counts were recorded for this clone. V is TRBV9 and J is TRBJ2-7; 7 bases agree with TRBD2. CDR1 and CDR2 (germline): SGDLS, YYNGEE. J gave up 3 bases and V 0 bases, and 9 bases lay outside the gene matches. The CDR3 extends over 16 amino acids. In DNA, the CDR3 is TGTGCCAGCAGCGTAGGTGGAGGGAGGGGCCGCTACGAGCAGTACTTC. Encoded protein: CASSVGGGRGRYEQYF. Combining the CDR3 with reference TRBV9 and TRBJ2-7 gives the whole variable domain DSGVTQTPKHLITATGQRVTLRCSPRSGDLSVYWYQQSLDQGLQFLIQYYNGEERAKGNILERFSAQQFPDLHSELNLSSLELGDSALYFCASSVGGGRGRYEQYFGPGTRLTVT.

J is TRBJ2-1 and V is TRBV27; a possible D gene is TRBD1 (5 bases). Germline CDR1 MNHEY, CDR2 SMNVEV (reference sequence). V lost 5 bases to trimming and J lost 9 bases, with 11 bases between them. The CDR3 is made up of 12 amino acids. The CDR3 nucleotides are TGTGCCAGCAGTCCCCAGGGTGGTGAGCAGTTCTTC. Its protein product is CASSPQGGEQFF.

The rearrangement uses TRBV28 and TRBJ2-7; 7 nucleotides match TRBD2. The CDR3 is 15 residues long. V was clipped by 5 bases and J by 6 bases; unmatched bases: 13. The V gene's germline CDR1 is MDHEN and CDR2 SYDVKM. The CDR3, as DNA: TGTGCCAGCAGTCCCGGGGGGAGCCTGGGGTTCGAGCAGTACTTC. It translates to CASSPGGSLGFEQYF.

This clone has a handful of counts. The chain carries TRBV29-1 and TRBJ2-7; TRBD2 aligns across 14 bases. The CDR3 runs 15 residues. Germline loops: CDR1 SQVTM, CDR2 ANQGSEA. The J segment lost 6 bases and the V segment lost 7 bases, leaving 11 bases of the junction unmatched. The CDR3 region is CSASGTSGSQSEQYF. The DNA of the CDR3 is TGCAGCGCCTCCGGGACTAGCGGGAGTCAGAGCGAGCAGTACTTC.

The chain couples TRBV11-3 to TRBJ2-2, with a possible D match to TRBD2 (5 bases). Trimming pared 5 bases from V and 8 bases from J, leaving 12 bases between. Looked up from germline, CDR1 is SGHNT and CDR2 is YENEEA. The CDR3 has 13 residues. In nucleotides, the CDR3 is TGTGCCAGCAGCACTAGACCCCGAGGGGAGCTGTTTTTT. The encoded protein is CASSTRPRGELFF. Variable domain in full (rest from reference TRBV11-3 and TRBJ2-2): EAGVVQSPRYKIIEKKQPVAFWCNPISGHNTLYWYLQNLGQGPELLIRYENEEAVDDSQLPKDRFSAERLKGVDSTLKIQPAELGDSAVYLCASSTRPRGELFFGEGSRLTVL.

The genes are TRBV4-2 and TRBJ2-1; 9 nucleotides match TRBD2. Germline V CDR1 and CDR2: LGHNA, YNFKEQ. The CDR3 is 17 residues long. J was trimmed by 5 bases and V by 0 bases; bases with no gene match: 8. The CDR3 sequence is CASSQDLAGGPDNEQFF. The CDR3 DNA follows: TGTGCCAGCAGCCAAGATCTGGCGGGAGGGCCGGACAATGAGCAGTTCTTC.

The table lists this clone with a few counts. Here the CDR3 reads CASSSGLRLYF. Here the CDR3 DNA reads TGTGCCAGCAGTTCGGGACTACGGCTGTACTTC. This chain joins TRBV28 and TRBJ2-4; 7 bases align to TRBD2. V lost 4 bases to trimming and J lost 15 bases; unmatched junction nucleotides: 6. Germline V gene sequence: CDR1 MDHEN, CDR2 SYDVKM. The CDR3 has 11 residues.

The table lists this clone with a few counts. The rearrangement links TRBV19 to TRBJ2-5; D may be TRBD2 (6 bases). Germline loops: CDR1 LNHDA, CDR2 SQIVND (reference sequence). This CDR3 comprises 16 residues. V was cut by 3 bases and J by 1 base, with 15 bases left in between. Here the CDR3 reads CASSMGRGSFQETQYF. The CDR3 nucleotides read TGTGCCAGTAGTATGGGACGGGGGAGCTTCCAAGAGACCCAGTACTTC.

Comments on this clone: The sample holds other DNA sequences that translate to the same CDR3. V and J are TRBV20-1 and TRBJ2-1, with 9 bases matching TRBD1. Germline assignment: CDR1 DFQATT and CDR2 SNEGSKA (reference sequence). This CDR3 contains 11 residues. J gave up 6 bases and V 6 bases, and 0 bases lay outside the gene matches. In DNA, the CDR3 is TGCAGTGCGGACAGGGGCAATGAGCAGTTCTTC. Its translation: CSADRGNEQFF.

This clone has just a few counts. The J gene is TRBJ2-3, the V gene TRBV27; D is perhaps TRBD2 (5 bases). Germline V lookup: CDR1 MNHEY, CDR2 SMNVEV (reference sequence). CDR3 length: 13 amino acids. V gave up 7 bases and J gave up 1 base, with 9 bases separating them. As DNA, the CDR3 is TGTGCCAGCAATAAGGAGGGCACAGATACGCAGTATTTT. Its translation: CASNKEGTDTQYF.

This clone appeared a few times. V gene TRBV10-3 combines with J gene TRBJ2-2, with 7 bases fitting TRBD2. The CDR3 contains 17 residues. Germline CDR1 and CDR2: ENHRY and SYGVKD. J gave up 4 bases and V 5 bases, and 13 bases lay outside the gene matches. The CDR3 sequence: CAISRQGSGGGTGELFF. The CDR3 nucleotides read TGTGCCATCAGTCGTCAGGGATCGGGGGGAGGCACCGGGGAGCTGTTTTTT.

The chain uses TRBV30 and TRBJ2-2; D may be TRBD1 (6 bases). Germline CDR1 is GTSNPN and CDR2 is SVGIG (reference sequence). Trimming cost V 4 bases and J 1 base, with 10 bases left between them. CDR3 size: 14 residues. The CDR3 loop is CAWNRELNTGELFF. CDR3 sequence (DNA): TGTGCCTGGAACAGGGAACTGAACACCGGGGAGCTGTTTTTT.

This clone has more than one count but fewer than ten. CDR3 nucleotide sequence: TGTGCCAGCAGAATACGGGAGGCCTCCTACAATGAGCAGTTCTTC. It yields the protein CASRIREASYNEQFF. The chain has TRBV6-5 and TRBJ2-1, with TRBD2 matching 7 bases. V lost 6 bases, J lost 0 bases, and 5 bases stayed unmatched. The CDR3 runs to 15 residues. Germline V gene sequence: CDR1 MNHEY, CDR2 SVGAGI.

The rearrangement uses TRBV7-2 and TRBJ1-5; TRBD1 matches 7 bases. The CDR3 runs to 14 residues. V lost 3 bases and J lost 3; bases outside the gene matches: 2. The V gene's germline CDR1 is SGHTA and CDR2 FQGNSA. CDR3 in DNA: TGTGCCAGCAGCTTTGACAGGGACAATCAGCCCCAGCATTTT. Residues: CASSFDRDNQPQHF.

This clone was seen only a few times. CDR3 sequence reads: CASSIEGQGRPETQYF. In nucleotides, the CDR3 is TGTGCCAGTAGTATAGAGGGACAGGGTCGGCCAGAGACCCAGTACTTC. V usage is TRBV19 and J usage is TRBJ2-5; 9 nucleotides agree with TRBD1. This CDR3 comprises 16 residues. Germline V lookup: CDR1 LNHDA, CDR2 SQIVND (reference sequence). J was trimmed by 4 bases and V by 0 bases; bases with no gene match: 6. The entire variable domain, with the rest obtained from reference TRBV19 and TRBJ2-5, is as follows: DGGITQSPKYLFRKEGQNVTLSCEQNLNHDAMYWYRQDPGQGLRLIYYSQIVNDFQKGDIAEGYSVSREKKESFPLTVTSAQKNPTAFYLCASSIEGQGRPETQYFGPGTRLLVL.

This clone occurred a few times. The chain combines TRBV27 with TRBJ2-3; 16 bases are shared with TRBD2. From germline, CDR1 is MNHEY and CDR2 SMNVEV (reference sequence). The CDR3 extends over 17 amino acids. With V trimmed by 3 bases and J by 6 bases, 6 bases remained unmatched. In DNA, the CDR3 is TGTGCCAGCAGTTTCGGGGGACTAGCGGGAGGGCCGGATACGCAGTATTTT. It yields the protein CASSFGGLAGGPDTQYF.

This clone has more than one count but fewer than ten. The gene calls are TRBV28 and TRBJ1-2; 10 bases agree with TRBD1. Germline assignment: CDR1 MDHEN and CDR2 SYDVKM. There are 13 residues in the CDR3. Unmatched junction bases numbered 3, after V lost 5 bases and J lost 6 bases. The CDR3 sequence: CASSGDRGHGYTF. As DNA, the CDR3 is TGTGCCAGCAGTGGGGACAGGGGACATGGCTACACCTTC.

This clone was seen more than once but under ten times. The gene calls are TRBV27 and TRBJ1-1; the D is unclear. The germline V and J ends were trimmed by 6 bases and 0 bases, with 11 bases remaining between them. Per the germline V gene, CDR1 is MNHEY and CDR2 is SMNVEV (reference sequence). This CDR3 is 14 amino acids long. The CDR3 bases are TGTGCCAGCAGGCGAGAGGATGTGAACACTGAAGCTTTCTTT. Residues: CASRREDVNTEAFF.

The V and J genes are TRBV27 and TRBJ2-3; 12 bases line up with TRBD2. Germline loops: CDR1 MNHEY, CDR2 SMNVEV (reference sequence). V dropped 5 bases and J dropped 4; count of bases not matched to a gene: 16. This CDR3 comprises 19 residues. For the CDR3, the DNA is TGTGCCAGCAGTCCCTGGCTAGCGGGAGGGCCGTCTACAGCAGATACGCAGTATTTT. Amino acids: CASSPWLAGGPSTADTQYF.

The genes are TRBV4-3 and TRBJ2-4; 8 bases are shared with TRBD2. The J segment lost 2 bases and the V segment lost 3 bases, leaving 6 bases of the junction unmatched. Germline lookup yields CDR1 LGHNA and CDR2 YSLEER. The CDR3 is 16 residues long. CDR3 region: CASSQSGSWSKNIQYF. As DNA, the CDR3 is TGCGCCAGCAGCCAGAGCGGGAGCTGGTCCAAAAACATTCAGTACTTC.

This clone was found a few times. The chain recombines TRBV30 with TRBJ1-4, with D perhaps matching TRBD1 (6 bases). V was pared by 0 bases and J by 1 base, with 9 bases between. This CDR3 spans 15 amino acids. From germline, CDR1 is GTSNPN and CDR2 SVGIG (reference sequence). CDR3 amino acids: CAWSVGGVTNEKLFF. The CDR3 bases are TGTGCCTGGAGTGTAGGGGGGGTAACTAATGAAAAACTGTTTTTT. Based on the CDR3 plus reference TRBV30 and TRBJ1-4, the full variable domain is SQTIHQWPATLVQPVGSPLSLECTVEGTSNPNLYWYRQAAGRGLQLLFYSVGIGQISSEVPQNLSASRPQDRQFILSSKKLLLSDSGFYLCAWSVGGVTNEKLFFGSGTQLSVL.

This chain joins TRBV5-6 and TRBJ2-7, with TRBD2 as a possible D gene (6 bases). Germline V gene data show CDR1 as SGHDT and CDR2 as YYEEEE. The CDR3 is 15 amino acids. With 5 bases removed from V and 1 base from J, the gap between germline ends came to 16 bases. CDR3 in amino acids: CASRGSGFWSYEQYF. CDR3 DNA: TGTGCCAGCAGGGGGAGCGGGTTCTGGTCCTACGAGCAGTACTTC.

This clone has just a few counts. This chain joins TRBV18 and TRBJ1-2; 7 nucleotides match TRBD1. The germline gives CDR1 KGHSH, CDR2 LQKENI. CDR3 size: 15 residues. V shed 0 bases and J 5 bases; nucleotides not matched to a gene: 6. The CDR3, as DNA: TGTGCCAGCTCACCACCCGGGACAGTAATGTATGGCTACACCTTC. Residues: CASSPPGTVMYGYTF.

This clone appeared once. This chain joins TRBV11-3 and TRBJ2-1; 9 bases are a match to TRBD2. The CDR3 consists of 15 residues. V was clipped by 4 bases and J by 5 bases; unmatched bases: 6. Germline values: CDR1 SGHNT, CDR2 YENEEA. The CDR3 nucleotides read TGTGCCAGCAGCTCACGGACTAGCGCCAACAATGAGCAGTTCTTC. This codes for CASSSRTSANNEQFF.

The genes are TRBV7-9 and TRBJ2-1; 7 positions match TRBD2. The CDR3 loop spans 15 amino acids. V trimming: 6 bases; J trimming: 4 bases; junction bases outside the gene matches: 9. Germline V gene data show CDR1 as SEHNR and CDR2 as FQNEAQ (reference sequence). CDR3 in DNA: TGTGCCAGCAGTCCCGGGCGGGAGACTTACAATGAGCAGTTCTTC. This sequence encodes CASSPGRETYNEQFF.

This sequence joins TRBV5-4 and TRBJ2-1; TRBD2 matches 12 bases. The CDR3 covers 15 residues. With V trimmed by 3 bases and J by 8 bases, 6 bases remained unmatched. The germline gives CDR1 SGHNT, CDR2 YYREEE (reference sequence). The CDR3 reads CASSSTSGSGDEQFF. The CDR3 DNA reads as TGTGCCAGCAGCTCGACTAGCGGGAGTGGCGATGAGCAGTTCTTC.

V usage is TRBV4-2 and J usage is TRBJ1-2; 7 nucleotides agree with TRBD1. The ends lost 5 bases at V and 2 bases at J; junction bases unmatched: 8. The CDR3 sequence is 15 residues long. CDR1 is LGHNA, CDR2 YNFKEQ, per germline. The CDR3 bases are TGTGCCAGCAGCGATCAAACAGGGGTCAACTATGGCTACACCTTC. Its translation is CASSDQTGVNYGYTF.

The rearrangement joins TRBV29-1 to TRBJ2-7, with D possibly being TRBD1 (6 bases). V was shortened by 7 bases and J by 6 bases, with 22 bases between the two germline ends. Germline V gene data show CDR1 as SQVTM and CDR2 as ANQGSEA. The CDR3 contains 14 residues. CDR3 DNA sequence: TGCAGCGCCTCGGAGGCGGCACAGGGTATCGAGCAGTACTTC. Amino acids: CSASEAAQGIEQYF.

DNA of the CDR3: TGTGCCAGCAGCTATTCGGACAGGGACGTTGAAGCTTTCTTT. It specifies CASSYSDRDVEAFF. The V and J genes are TRBV7-9 and TRBJ1-1, with 8 bases matching TRBD1. In germline, CDR1 is SEHNR, CDR2 FQNEAQ (reference sequence). This CDR3 comprises 14 residues. J was trimmed by 7 bases and V by 4 bases; bases with no gene match: 8.

For this clone: The same CDR3 is also encoded by other DNA sequences in this sample. In nucleotides, the CDR3 is TGTGCCAGCAGTTCAGGGTTGCAAGAGACCCAGTACTTC. The encoded protein is CASSSGLQETQYF. The chain joins TRBV28 to TRBJ2-5; perhaps TRBD1 as D (5 bases). The CDR3 runs 13 residues. Germline V lookup: CDR1 MDHEN, CDR2 SYDVKM. V lost 4 bases and J lost 2, with 8 bases in between.

Only a few counts were recorded for this clone. The rearrangement links TRBV14 to TRBJ2-7; 10 positions match TRBD1. Germline V lookup: CDR1 SGHDN, CDR2 FVKESK. The CDR3 has 18 residues. The junction had 14 bases not matched to a gene; V was cut back by 4 bases and J by 2 bases. The CDR3 DNA reads as TGTGCCAGCAGCCCCCGGGACAGGGGTTCCCCGGCCGCCTACGAGCAGTACTTC. Amino acid sequence: CASSPRDRGSPAAYEQYF.

This chain uses TRBV5-1 with TRBJ2-7, with 9 bases that match TRBD1. V was pared by 3 bases and J by 4 bases, with 5 bases of the junction left unmatched. The CDR3 length is 14 residues. From germline, CDR1 is SGHRS and CDR2 YFSETQ. CDR3 region: CASSYPDRGYEQYF. In nucleotides, the CDR3 is TGCGCCAGCAGCTACCCGGACAGGGGATACGAGCAGTACTTC.